Presented here are 6 T cell receptor beta chains from one specimen sequenced in a study of beta chain features in type 1 diabetes. General observations from the study: Shorter TCRB CDR3s, moderately but significantly so, were found in Type 1 diabetes patients in all four CD4+ subsets.

These receptors have no identified antigens. Expressed TCRB transcripts were sequenced because the entire RNA isolate underwent reverse transcription. The protocol was immunoSEQ multiplex PCR, while the TCRdb copy is restricted to in-frame clones and leaves out a portion. The sample holds 300,000 to 350,000 clones, 13% seen once. Material: naive CD4+ T cells from blood. These TCRs come from a woman between 18 and 29 years old with type 1 diabetes.

This clone was seen a handful of times. The chain has TRBV28 and TRBJ2-7; D gene ambiguous. The CDR3 is 12 amino acids. V lost 4 bases and J 0 bases, leaving 4 bases between the germline ends. CDR1 MDHEN and CDR2 SYDVKM come from the germline V gene. DNA of the CDR3: TGTGCCAGCAGTTCCTTCTCCTACGAGCAGTACTTC. This sequence encodes CASSSFSYEQYF. Supplemented by reference TRBV28 and TRBJ2-7, the full variable domain reads DVKVTQSSRYLVKRTGEKVFLECVQDMDHENMFWYRQDPGLGLRLIYFSYDVKMKEKGDIPEGYSVSREKKERFSLILESASTNQTSMYLCASSSFSYEQYFGPGTRLTVT.

The V and J genes are TRBV7-2 and TRBJ2-1; possible D gene TRBD2, 6 bases. The CDR3 runs 15 residues. V was trimmed by 1 base and J by 12 bases, leaving 19 bases between them. In germline, CDR1 is SGHTA, CDR2 FQGNSA. The CDR3 bases are TGTGCCAGCAGCTTAGATGGGGGGAGCGTGATTGGGCAGTTCTTC. Protein product: CASSLDGGSVIGQFF. Together with reference TRBV7-2 and TRBJ2-1, the CDR3 gives the full variable domain: GAGVSQSPSNKVTEKGKDVELRCDPISGHTALYWYRQSLGQGLEFLIYFQGNSAPDKSGLPSDRFSAERTGGSVSTLTIQRTQQEDSAVYLCASSLDGGSVIGQFFGPGTRLTVL.

V usage is TRBV5-1 and J usage is TRBJ2-7, with 7 bases fitting TRBD2. CDR1 and CDR2 from the germline V gene are SGHRS and YFSETQ. CDR3 length: 14 residues. The V and J ends lost 2 bases and 2 bases, in that order; junction bases with no gene match: 4. CDR3 DNA: TGCGCCAGCAGCTTACAGCGGGAAACCTACGAGCAGTACTTC. Translated, it gives CASSLQRETYEQYF.

This clone was detected a few times. V gene TRBV18 combines with J gene TRBJ1-1, with 7 bases lining up with TRBD1. The germline V gene encodes CDR1 KGHSH and CDR2 LQKENI. The CDR3 runs 15 residues. The V and J ends lost 3 bases and 7 bases, in that order; junction bases with no gene match: 11. In DNA, the CDR3 is TGTGCCAGCTCACCTGAGACAGGGAGATATGGTGAAGCTTTCTTT. This sequence encodes CASSPETGRYGEAFF. The whole variable domain, remainder taken from reference TRBV18 and TRBJ1-1, is NAGVMQNPRHLVRRRGQEARLRCSPMKGHSHVYWYRQLPEEGLKFMVYLQKENIIDESGMPKERFSAEFPKEGPSILRIQQVVRGDSAAYFCASSPETGRYGEAFFGQGTRLTVV.

This clone was seen more than once but under ten times. The V and J genes are TRBV18 and TRBJ2-3, with TRBD2 matching 8 bases. Germline-derived CDR1 and CDR2 are KGHSH and LQKENI. Trimming at V came to 1 base and at J to 3 bases, leaving 0 bases not matched to a gene. The CDR3 totals 14 residues. CDR3 protein: CASSPRLATDTQYF. In DNA form, the CDR3 reads TGTGCCAGCTCACCACGACTAGCGACAGATACGCAGTATTTT.

The V and J genes are TRBV2 and TRBJ2-7; the D is unclear. Trimming took off 8 bases at V and 9 bases at J, with 17 bases between the two ends. The CDR3 covers 12 residues. Germline lookup yields CDR1 SNHLY and CDR2 FYNNEI. The CDR3 DNA is TGTGCCAGCGCTATGGCCGCATCTGGGCAGTACGTC. Amino acid sequence: CASAMAASGQYV.